Reported below is one T cell receptor beta chain. The entry originates in a study of blood T cell repertoires in COVID-19. At the level of the study: The study drew acute and convalescent COVID-19 samples from the United States, Italy and Spain. In each case, the material was cDNA or gDNA derived from T cells, B-cell-depleted T cells, or PBMCs.

Seattle researchers signed up patients amid active infection and tracked them longitudinally. Original methodology: Quantification of nucleated cells was approximated via reference gene primer amplification. Assay used: immunoSEQ multiplex PCR; TCRdb lists only in-frame clones, some missing. V and J calls plus clone size are reproduced from that table; the DNA served to infer D and trimming. The sample shows about 200,000 clones, around nine tenths of them seen only once. V gave up 2 bases and J gave up 4 bases, with 9 bases separating them. Germline CDR1 is MDHEN and CDR2 is SYDVKM. CDR3 length: 15 residues.

The V and J genes are TRBV28 and TRBJ2-6; perhaps TRBD2 as D (6 bases). The sequenced sample consisted of peripheral blood. This TCR came from a man in his fifties with COVID-19, enrolled during active disease. The CDR3 loop is CASSLTGSGANVLTF. CDR3 bases: TGTGCCAGCAGTTTAACCGGGAGCGGGGCCAACGTCCTGACTTTC.